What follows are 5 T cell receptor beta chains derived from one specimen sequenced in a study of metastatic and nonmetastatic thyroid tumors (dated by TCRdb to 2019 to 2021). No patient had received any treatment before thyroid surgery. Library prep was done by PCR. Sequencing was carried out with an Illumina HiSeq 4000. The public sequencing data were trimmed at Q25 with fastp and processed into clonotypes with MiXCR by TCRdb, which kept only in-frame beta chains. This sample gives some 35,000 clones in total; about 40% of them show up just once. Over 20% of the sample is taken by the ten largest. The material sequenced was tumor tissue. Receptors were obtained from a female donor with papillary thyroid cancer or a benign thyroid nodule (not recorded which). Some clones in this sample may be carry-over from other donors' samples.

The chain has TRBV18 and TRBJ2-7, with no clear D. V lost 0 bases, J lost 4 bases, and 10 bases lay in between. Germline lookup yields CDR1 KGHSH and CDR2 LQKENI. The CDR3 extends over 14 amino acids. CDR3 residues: CASSPPSTMYEQYF. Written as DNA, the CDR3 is TGTGCCAGCTCACCACCGTCGACAATGTACGAGCAGTACTTC.

The CDR3 coding sequence is TGTGCCACCAGTGATTGGGGGACAGGGAACGGGGATACGCAGTATTTT. Amino acids: CATSDWGTGNGDTQYF. The V gene is TRBV24-1, the J gene TRBJ2-3; 9 nucleotides align to TRBD1. This CDR3 comprises 16 residues. Unmatched junction bases numbered 8, after V lost 2 bases and J lost 6 bases. Germline V gene sequence: CDR1 KGHDR, CDR2 SFDVKD.

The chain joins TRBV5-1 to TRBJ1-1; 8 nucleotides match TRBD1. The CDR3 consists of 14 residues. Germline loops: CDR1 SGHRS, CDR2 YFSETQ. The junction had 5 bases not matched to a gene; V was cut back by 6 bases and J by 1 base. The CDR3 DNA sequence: TGCGCCAGCACCTCGGGACAGGCGAACACTGAAGCTTTCTTT. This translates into CASTSGQANTEAFF.

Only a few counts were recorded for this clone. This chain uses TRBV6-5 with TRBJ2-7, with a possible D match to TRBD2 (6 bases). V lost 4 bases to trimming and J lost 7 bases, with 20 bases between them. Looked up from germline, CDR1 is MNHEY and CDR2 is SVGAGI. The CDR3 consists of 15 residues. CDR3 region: CASSSIGTPGGEQYF. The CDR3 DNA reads TGTGCCAGCAGTTCTATCGGGACCCCCGGGGGAGAGCAGTACTTC.

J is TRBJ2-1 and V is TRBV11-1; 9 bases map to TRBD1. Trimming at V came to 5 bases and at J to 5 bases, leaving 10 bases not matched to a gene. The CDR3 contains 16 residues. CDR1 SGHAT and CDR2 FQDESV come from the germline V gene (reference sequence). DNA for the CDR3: TGTGCCAGCAGCCGCAGAGGGGACAGGGTCGACAATGAGCAGTTCTTC. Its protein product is CASSRRGDRVDNEQFF.